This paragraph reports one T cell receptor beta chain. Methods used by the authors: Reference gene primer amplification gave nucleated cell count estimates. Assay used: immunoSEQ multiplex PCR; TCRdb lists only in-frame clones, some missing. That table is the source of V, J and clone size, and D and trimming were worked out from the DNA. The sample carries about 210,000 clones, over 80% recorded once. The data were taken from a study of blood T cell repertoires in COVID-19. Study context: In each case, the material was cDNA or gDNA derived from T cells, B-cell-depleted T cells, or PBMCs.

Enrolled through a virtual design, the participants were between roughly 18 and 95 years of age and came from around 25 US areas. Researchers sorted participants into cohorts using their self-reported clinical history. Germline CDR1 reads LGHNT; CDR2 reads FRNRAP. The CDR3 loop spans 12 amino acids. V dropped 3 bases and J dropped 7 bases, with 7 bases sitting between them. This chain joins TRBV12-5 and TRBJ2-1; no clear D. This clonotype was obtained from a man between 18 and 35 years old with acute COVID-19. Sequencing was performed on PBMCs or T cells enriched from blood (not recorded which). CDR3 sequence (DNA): TGTGCTAGTGGTTTTACCGGGAATGAGCAGTTCTTC. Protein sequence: CASGFTGNEQFF.